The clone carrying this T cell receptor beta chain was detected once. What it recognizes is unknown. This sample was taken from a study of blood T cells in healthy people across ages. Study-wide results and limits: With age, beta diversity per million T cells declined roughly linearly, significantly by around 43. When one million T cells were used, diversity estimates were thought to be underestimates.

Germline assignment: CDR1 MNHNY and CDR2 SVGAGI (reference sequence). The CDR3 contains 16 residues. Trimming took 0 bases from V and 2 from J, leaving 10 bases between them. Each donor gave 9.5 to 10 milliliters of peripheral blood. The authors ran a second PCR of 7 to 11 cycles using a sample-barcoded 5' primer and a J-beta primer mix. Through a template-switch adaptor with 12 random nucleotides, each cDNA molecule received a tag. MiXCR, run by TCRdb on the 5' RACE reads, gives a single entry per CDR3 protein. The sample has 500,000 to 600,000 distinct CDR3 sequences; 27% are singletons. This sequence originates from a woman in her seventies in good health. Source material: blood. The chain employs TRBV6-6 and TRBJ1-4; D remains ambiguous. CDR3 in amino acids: CASSYSTWYTNEKLFF. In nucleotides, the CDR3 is TGTGCCAGCAGTTACTCGACATGGTACACTAATGAAAAACTGTTTTTT.